This TCR beta chain was identified in a study of blood T cell repertoires in COVID-19 (dated by TCRdb to 2020 to 2022). Regarding the research as a whole: Samples from collaborators originated in the United States, Italy and Spain and spanned both the acute and convalescent phases of COVID-19. The prospective study material was composed of cDNA or gDNA derived from T cells, B-cell-depleted T cells, or PBMCs. Subjects who had been exposed to COVID-19, were actively infected with it, or had recovered from it provided the deeply sampled blood TCRbeta repertoires that made up the dataset. The repertoires were released in a freely available public database meant as a resource for research on the immune response to SARS-CoV-2. The samples were drawn from two sources: the first 160 participants of the ongoing ImmuneRACE study, and 1,000 to 1,500 subjects contributed by 6 global collaborators. Sample metadata almost always included a de-identified subject ID, COVID-19 status, age in years and sex. Where available, HLA class I and class II types were taken from metadata supplied by the sample provider and were not determined by assay-based typing.

The junction carries 9 bases between V and J, which are trimmed by 2 bases and 1 base respectively. Based on the germline V gene, the CDR1 and CDR2 sequences are SGHRS and YFSETQ. The cysteine opens and the phenylalanine closes a CDR3 of 14 amino acids. CDR3 DNA is the only sequence kept; it has 42 bases, read in frame from the first base. As for this clone: What antigen it recognizes has not been identified. No quality values exist for individual bases; no much larger clone is one base distant.

Each collaborating institution followed its own protocols to collect whole blood in K2EDTA tubes. For TCRbeta analysis, collaborators shipped samples as frozen whole blood, isolated PBMCs, or DNA extracted from either of those sample types. The immunoSEQ Assay, a bias-controlled multiplex PCR, was used to amplify TCRbeta CDR3 regions from genomic DNA. In the paper's pipeline: Within the assay, amplification of reference gene primers was used to estimate how many nucleated cells each sample contained. To quantify the absolute abundance of each unique TCRbeta CDR3 rearrangement, sequence reads were collapsed and filtered. For each sample, productive Simpson clonality was calculated by taking the square root of Simpson's diversity index across productive rearrangements. TCRdb stores this immuneACCESS table with in-frame sequences only. Part of the clones is absent; in the studies checked, under half of the shortfall reflects unresolved V genes, and no reason is known for the rest. Clone size and the V and J calls come from that table; the DNA yielded D and trimming. This sample has tens of thousands of clones in its table, and 80% to 85% of those were observed once. The ten largest clones add up to more than 15% of the sample.

The research as a whole found: The quantity of clinical and demographic metadata differed by source and by participant and was supplied without curation.

This receptor chain uses TRBV5-1 and TRBJ1-1; the D region possibly corresponds to TRBD1 (5 bases align). Sample: peripheral blood. This clonotype was obtained from an elderly woman with active or convalescent COVID-19. The DNA sequence is given as TGCGCCAGCAGCTTAGGGGCCTCGAACACTGAAGCTTTCTTT. Its protein reads: CASSLGASNTEAFF.